Listed below are T cell receptor beta chains from one sample, sequenced in a study of blood T cell repertoires in COVID-19. Assay: immunoSEQ multiplex PCR; the TCRdb copy retains only in-frame clones and omits some. The repertoire has 300,000 to 450,000 clones, about nine tenths of them found once; the top ten carry 3% to 4.5%. The sample taken for sequencing was peripheral blood. The receptors here all came from a woman aged 55-69 years with COVID-19, enrolled during active disease. CDR3s leave out the opening cysteine and the closing phenylalanine or tryptophan. The order of the fields is CDR3 protein, V gene, J gene, clone size, CDR3 length. A clone size is listed for some rows: how often the clone was seen (once, few, many), or a class if it is expanded.

CDR3aa: ATLRGADGYT; v_gene: TRBV6-7; j_gene: TRBJ1-2; abundance: .; len: 10
CDR3aa: ASSFGQGRTNEKLF; v_gene: TRBV6-5; j_gene: TRBJ1-4; abundance: .; len: 14
CDR3aa: ASSYRDRLNQPQH; v_gene: TRBV6-2/TRBV6-3; j_gene: TRBJ1-5; abundance: .; len: 13
CDR3aa: ASRPQGLSNQPQH; v_gene: TRBV6-5; j_gene: TRBJ1-5; abundance: .; len: 13
CDR3aa: ASSKQGTEAF; v_gene: TRBV9; j_gene: TRBJ1-1; abundance: .; len: 10
CDR3aa: ASRIQGNTEAF; v_gene: TRBV2; j_gene: TRBJ1-1; abundance: .; len: 11
CDR3aa: ASSYSDRGLGYT; v_gene: TRBV6-5; j_gene: TRBJ1-2; abundance: .; len: 12
CDR3aa: ASSIVGGGGTEAF; v_gene: TRBV19; j_gene: TRBJ1-1; abundance: once; len: 13
CDR3aa: ASSLGVYEQY; v_gene: TRBV5-5; j_gene: TRBJ2-7; abundance: .; len: 10
CDR3aa: AISTGYYGYT; v_gene: TRBV10-3; j_gene: TRBJ1-2; abundance: .; len: 10